These 25 T cell receptor beta chains originate from one sample sequenced in a study of blood T cell repertoires in COVID-19. Only in-frame clones appear in the TCRdb table, and some are missing; sequencing was by immunoSEQ multiplex PCR. The sample holds 150,000 or so clones; over 70% are singletons and the top ten take about 5.3%. The sequenced sample consisted of PBMCs or T cells enriched from blood (not recorded which). Receptors originate from a woman aged 35 to 49 with acute COVID-19.

This chain links TRBV25-1 with TRBJ2-5; no firm D call. Germline values: CDR1 MGHDK, CDR2 SYGVNS. V lost 1 base and J 5 bases, leaving 5 bases between the germline ends. The CDR3 has 12 residues. This chain's CDR3 is CASSESSETQYF. The CDR3 DNA reads TGTGCCAGCAGTGAATCCTCGGAGACCCAGTACTTC.

The rearrangement links TRBV19 to TRBJ2-7; TRBD2 agrees at 10 bases. Trimming removed 6 bases from V and 0 bases from J; junction bases left unmatched: 2. Germline loops: CDR1 LNHDA, CDR2 SQIVND (reference sequence). The CDR3 is 14 residues long. For the CDR3, the DNA is TGTGCCAGTAGCAAGCGGGAGGGCTCCTACGAGCAGTACTTC. Translated: CASSKREGSYEQYF.

This clone was recorded once. Other DNA sequences in the sample encode the same CDR3. The chain links TRBV7-3 to TRBJ2-1; a weak D match, TRBD2 (6 bases). V was shortened by 0 bases and J by 3 bases, with 9 bases between the two germline ends. Germline-derived CDR1 and CDR2 are SGHTA and FQGTGA. The CDR3 length is 15 residues. This CDR3 is CASSLTGGSYNEQFF. As DNA, the CDR3 is TGTGCCAGCAGCTTAACGGGGGGTAGCTACAATGAGCAGTTCTTC.

This sequence joins TRBV11-3 and TRBJ2-1, with TRBD2 matching over 10 bases. In germline, CDR1 is SGHNT, CDR2 YENEEA. The CDR3 has 13 amino acids. Trimming removed 3 bases from V and 8 bases from J; junction bases left unmatched: 1. CDR3 sequence reads: CASSFSGGDEQFF. The DNA for the CDR3 is TGTGCCAGCAGCTTCAGCGGGGGGGATGAGCAGTTCTTC.

The chain employs TRBV2 and TRBJ1-1, with a possible D match to TRBD1 (5 bases). The CDR3 totals 12 residues. Germline V gives CDR1 SNHLY, CDR2 FYNNEI. The V gene lost 7 bases and the J gene lost 11 bases, with 17 bases spanning the gap. The CDR3 protein is CASTENDRKAFF. CDR3 bases: TGTGCCAGCACAGAGAATGACAGAAAGGCTTTCTTT.

This rearrangement joins TRBV11-2 to TRBJ2-4; TRBD1 agrees at 7 bases. Trimming took 1 base from V and 8 from J; bases not matched to a gene: 2. The CDR3 totals 13 residues. The germline gives CDR1 SGHAT, CDR2 FQNNGV. The CDR3 sequence: CASSLGQGDIQYF. CDR3 nucleotides: TGTGCCAGCAGCTTAGGACAGGGCGACATTCAGTACTTC.

A single count supports this clone. V is TRBV7-3 and J is TRBJ2-3; 14 nucleotides agree with TRBD2. V dropped 5 bases and J dropped 11; count of bases not matched to a gene: 3. Germline assignment: CDR1 SGHTA and CDR2 FQGTGA. The CDR3 consists of 13 residues. The CDR3 protein is CASSPGLAGGQYF. The CDR3 nucleotides are TGTGCCAGCAGCCCAGGACTAGCGGGAGGGCAGTATTTT. Supplemented by reference TRBV7-3 and TRBJ2-3, the full variable domain reads GAGVSQTPSNKVTEKGKYVELRCDPISGHTALYWYRQSLGQGPEFLIYFQGTGAADDSGLPNDRFFAVRPEGSVSTLKIQRTERGDSAVYLCASSPGLAGGQYFGPGTRLTVL.

The V call is TRBV4-1, the J call TRBJ2-2; 9 bases are shared with TRBD1. The CDR3 totals 16 residues. Germline V gives CDR1 MGHRA, CDR2 YSYEKL. J lost 4 bases, V lost 4 bases, and 7 bases had no gene match. The CDR3: CASSRTGVTFTGELFF. The CDR3 DNA is TGCGCCAGCAGCCGGACAGGGGTAACTTTCACCGGGGAGCTGTTTTTT.

In this sample, this clone turned up a few times. The rearrangement links TRBV2 to TRBJ1-1, with 7 bases fitting TRBD1. V was clipped by 5 bases and J by 4 bases; unmatched bases: 7. Germline values: CDR1 SNHLY, CDR2 FYNNEI. The CDR3 sequence is 14 residues long. CDR3 region: CASSRQGQSTEAFF. The DNA for the CDR3 is TGTGCCAGCAGTAGACAGGGTCAGAGCACTGAAGCTTTCTTT.

The chain uses TRBV11-3 and TRBJ1-1; D is perhaps TRBD1 (5 bases). Germline CDR1 reads SGHNT; CDR2 reads YENEEA. The V end was cut by 5 bases, the J end by 3 bases, with 16 bases between. This CDR3 is built from 15 residues. This chain's CDR3 is CASSPPGGRHTEAFF. As DNA, the CDR3 is TGTGCCAGCAGCCCCCCGGGGGGACGGCACACTGAAGCTTTCTTT. The full variable domain, with the rest looked up from reference TRBV11-3 and TRBJ1-1, is EAGVVQSPRYKIIEKKQPVAFWCNPISGHNTLYWYLQNLGQGPELLIRYENEEAVDDSQLPKDRFSAERLKGVDSTLKIQPAELGDSAVYLCASSPPGGRHTEAFFGQGTRLTVV.

The V and J genes are TRBV5-1 and TRBJ1-2; 7 nucleotides line up with TRBD1. Germline CDR1 reads SGHRS; CDR2 reads YFSETQ. Trimming took 4 bases from V and 6 from J; bases not matched to a gene: 9. The CDR3 length is 14 residues. This CDR3 is CASSPGQEGNGYTF. CDR3 sequence (DNA): TGCGCCAGCAGCCCCGGACAGGAGGGGAATGGCTACACCTTC.

V usage is TRBV27 and J usage is TRBJ1-1; TRBD1 matches at 8 bases. Germline CDR1 MNHEY, CDR2 SMNVEV (reference sequence). With 3 bases clipped from V and 6 bases from J, the junction kept 6 bases outside the gene matches. This CDR3 is 14 amino acids long. This CDR3 is CASSLWDRSPEAFF. For the CDR3, the DNA is TGTGCCAGCAGTTTGTGGGACAGGAGTCCTGAAGCTTTCTTT.

V is TRBV9 and J is TRBJ2-7, with 11 bases fitting TRBD1. V trimming: 4 bases; J trimming: 2 bases; junction bases outside the gene matches: 5. The CDR3 runs to 15 residues. Germline CDR1 reads SGDLS; CDR2 reads YYNGEE. The DNA of the CDR3 is TGTGCCAGCAGCTGGGGGACAGGGGGTACCTACGAGCAGTACTTC. Translation gives CASSWGTGGTYEQYF.

The chain carries TRBV6-5 and TRBJ1-6; perhaps TRBD1 as D (5 bases). This CDR3 has 13 amino acids. The V and J ends lost 6 bases and 8 bases respectively, with 11 bases between them. In germline, CDR1 is MNHEY, CDR2 SVGAGI. As DNA, the CDR3 is TGTGCCAGCAGATTGGGGCAGGATTCACCCCTCCACTTT. This gives the protein CASRLGQDSPLHF.

The rearrangement links TRBV7-9 to TRBJ1-2; the match to TRBD1 covers 8 bases. With V trimmed by 5 bases and J by 7 bases, 3 bases remained unmatched. CDR3 length equals 12 residues. Germline V gene data show CDR1 as SEHNR and CDR2 as FQNEAQ (reference sequence). CDR3 bases: TGTGCCAGCAGCCGACAGGGGACTGGCTACACCTTC. Protein sequence: CASSRQGTGYTF.

The V call is TRBV10-3, the J call TRBJ2-1; 12 bases line up with TRBD2. The length of the CDR3 is 16 residues. Germline assignment: CDR1 ENHRY and CDR2 SYGVKD. J lost 5 bases, V lost 0 bases, and 2 bases had no gene match. CDR3 protein: CAISESPSGRDNEQFF. CDR3 nucleotide sequence: TGTGCCATCAGTGAGTCCCCTAGCGGGAGGGACAATGAGCAGTTCTTC.

The chain joins TRBV4-2 to TRBJ1-2; 8 nucleotides line up with TRBD1. The CDR3 spans 15 residues. V trimming: 1 base; J trimming: 4 bases; junction bases outside the gene matches: 5. Per the germline V gene, CDR1 is LGHNA and CDR2 is YNFKEQ. In nucleotides, the CDR3 is TGTGCCAGCAGCCAAGCCCCAGGGGGCCCCTATGGCTACACCTTC. Its protein is CASSQAPGGPYGYTF.

This chain connects TRBV29-1 to TRBJ2-2, with TRBD2 as a possible D gene (5 bases). The CDR3 consists of 13 residues. The V and J ends lost 7 bases and 4 bases respectively, with 13 bases between them. Germline-derived CDR1 and CDR2 are SQVTM and ANQGSEA. The CDR3 nucleotides read TGCAGCGGACAAGAGGGCGGCACCGGGGAGCTGTTTTTT. This gives the protein CSGQEGGTGELFF.

The chain carries TRBV7-6 and TRBJ2-7; TRBD2 matches at 10 bases. CDR3 length: 18 amino acids. CDR1 is SGHVS, CDR2 FNYEAQ, per germline. V dropped 0 bases and J dropped 6; count of bases not matched to a gene: 14. The CDR3: CASSLAASGSNGPGEQYF. The CDR3 coding sequence is TGTGCCAGCAGCTTAGCGGCTAGCGGGAGCAACGGCCCAGGCGAGCAGTACTTC.

In its sample, this clone was seen a few times. The chain uses TRBV2 and TRBJ2-7, with a possible D match to TRBD1 (5 bases). Germline V gene lookup returns CDR1 SNHLY and CDR2 FYNNEI. The CDR3 covers 13 residues. Deletions cut 5 bases from V and 7 bases from J, with 15 bases between. This chain's CDR3 is CASSYSRGGEQYF. In DNA, the CDR3 is TGTGCCAGCAGTTACTCTAGGGGTGGTGAGCAGTACTTC.

The chain couples TRBV25-1 to TRBJ1-1; D may be TRBD1 (5 bases). V gave up 8 bases and J gave up 4 bases, with 11 bases separating them. CDR1 is MGHDK, CDR2 SYGVNS, per germline. The CDR3 runs to 12 residues. The CDR3 DNA sequence: TGTGCCAGCGGGGACTCTCGCACTGAAGCTTTCTTT. Protein product: CASGDSRTEAFF.

The chain recombines TRBV14 with TRBJ2-2; possible D gene TRBD2, 6 bases. The ends were cut back, 8 bases at V and 2 bases at J, with 12 bases in the middle. Looked up from germline, CDR1 is SGHDN and CDR2 is FVKESK. This CDR3 has 14 amino acids. CDR3 in DNA: TGTGCCAGCCGGTTCGGGGGAAACACCGGGGAGCTGTTTTTT. Translation gives CASRFGGNTGELFF.

The sample holds a few counts of this clone. This chain connects TRBV4-1 to TRBJ1-4; no firm D call. Looked up from germline, CDR1 is MGHRA and CDR2 is YSYEKL. The germline V and J ends were trimmed by 0 bases and 4 bases, with 9 bases remaining between them. The CDR3 runs to 15 residues. The chain's CDR3 is CASSQDVRVNEKLFF. The DNA of the CDR3 is TGCGCCAGCAGCCAAGACGTGAGAGTTAATGAAAAACTGTTTTTT.

The V and J genes are TRBV3-1 (or the pseudogene TRBV3-2) and TRBJ2-1, with D unclear. Trimming stripped 1 base from V and 4 bases from J, with 8 bases between. The CDR3 loop spans 14 amino acids. Germline CDR1 and CDR2: LGHDT and YNNKEL (reference sequence). The CDR3 is CASSQVPYYNEQFF. Written as DNA, the CDR3 is TGTGCCAGCAGCCAAGTTCCCTATTACAATGAGCAGTTCTTC.

The chain employs TRBV9 and TRBJ2-1; 8 nucleotides agree with TRBD2. The germline V gene has CDR1 SGDLS and CDR2 YYNGEE. The CDR3 runs 16 residues. V gave up 6 bases and J gave up 0 bases; unmatched junction bases: 8. CDR3 DNA sequence: TGTGCCAGCACCTTGAGCGGGAGTAACTCCTACAATGAGCAGTTCTTC. Translation gives CASTLSGSNSYNEQFF.